What follows is one TCR beta chain and its context. Libraries were prepared by immunoSEQ multiplex PCR; TCRdb keeps only in-frame clonotypes and omits some of them. The sample carries more than 150,000 clones, about 88% recorded once. This sample is part of a study of blood T cell repertoires in COVID-19. Germline CDR1 SGHNT, CDR2 YYREEE (reference sequence). Trimming took 0 bases from V and 4 from J, leaving 5 bases between them. The CDR3 consists of 13 residues. Sequencing input: peripheral blood. The origin of this receptor is a man aged 70 or older with active or convalescent COVID-19. The gene calls are TRBV5-4 and TRBJ2-1; possibly TRBD2 for D (5 bases). CDR3 amino acids: CASSLGGYNEQFF. The CDR3 coding sequence is TGTGCCAGCAGCTTGGGAGGGTACAATGAGCAGTTCTTC. Variable domain in full (rest from reference TRBV5-4 and TRBJ2-1): ETGVTQSPTHLIKTRGQQVTLRCSSQSGHNTVSWYQQALGQGPQFIFQYYREEENGRGNFPPRFSGLQFPNYSSELNVNALELDDSALYLCASSLGGYNEQFFGPGTRLTVL.